These T cell receptor beta chains were read from a single sample in a study of blood T cell repertoires in COVID-19. Sequencing used immunoSEQ multiplex PCR; TCRdb keeps in-frame clones, though not all of them. The data contain around 340,000 clones, about 86% of them seen just once; the ten biggest clones take up about 7.6%. The sample comprised peripheral blood. These TCRs come from a woman aged 55-69 years with COVID-19, enrolled during active disease. CDR3s include the opening cysteine and the closing phenylalanine or tryptophan. The D gene is left open where the match is weak. Clone size appears in some rows only: once, few, many, or a class for an expanded clone.

j_gene | d_gene | abundance | v_gene | CDR3nt | CDR3aa
TRBJ1-2 | TRBD1 | - | TRBV3-1/TRBV3-2 | TGTGCCAGCAGCCAAAGAGGGGGTCCGGGACAGCAAACGAACTATGGCTACACCTTC | CASSQRGGPGQQTNYGYTF
TRBJ1-2 | TRBD1 | - | TRBV27 | TGTGCCAGCAAACTCACAGGGGGCGATGGCTACACCTTC | CASKLTGGDGYTF
TRBJ2-6 | - | - | TRBV5-6 | TGTGCCAGCAGCTTTCCGTCCGGGGCCAACGTCCTGACTTTC | CASSFPSGANVLTF
TRBJ2-7 | - | once | TRBV2 | TGTGCCAGCAGTTTGAGCGGGTACTACGAGCAGTACTTC | CASSLSGYYEQYF
TRBJ1-4 | TRBD1 | - | TRBV19 | TGTGCCAGTAGTATCGGGTTGGGGACAGGGGATGAAAAACTGTTTTTT | CASSIGLGTGDEKLFF
TRBJ2-5 | TRBD2 | - | TRBV4-1 | TGCGCCAGCAGCCAAGATCCGCCTAGCGGGGGGAACAGACCAGGGGCAGAGACCCAGTACTTC | CASSQDPPSGGNRPGAETQYF
TRBJ2-2 | TRBD2 | - | TRBV9 | TGTGCCAGCAGCCTCGGCCCGACTAGCGGGGGGACCACCGGGGAGCTGTTTTTT | CASSLGPTSGGTTGELFF
TRBJ2-3 | TRBD2 | - | TRBV4-1 | TGCGCCAGCAGCCAAGAGCCTAGCGGGGGGGCGGGAGCAGATACGCAGTATTTT | CASSQEPSGGAGADTQYF
TRBJ2-7 | TRBD2 | - | TRBV11-1 | TGTGCCAGCAGCCCCGGGGGAGCGGGGACCTACGAGCAGTACTTC | CASSPGGAGTYEQYF
TRBJ2-2 | TRBD2 | - | TRBV7-8 | TGTGCCAGCAGCTCGGCTAGCGGGGGCGCCCGGGGCGGGGAGCTGTTTTTT | CASSSASGGARGGELFF
TRBJ1-5 | - | - | TRBV6-5 | TGTGCCAGCAGACTAGACTTTGGTCAGCCCCAGCATTTT | CASRLDFGQPQHF
TRBJ2-5 | TRBD1 | - | TRBV11-3 | TGTGCCAGCAGCTTAGGCACAACAGGGGAAGGAGAGACCCAGTACTTC | CASSLGTTGEGETQYF
TRBJ2-3 | TRBD2 | - | TRBV5-1 | TGCGCCAGCAGCTTGTCCGGCTTGACTAGCGGAACCACAGATACGCAGTATTTT | CASSLSGLTSGTTDTQYF
TRBJ2-7 | TRBD2 | - | TRBV30 | TGTGCCTGGAGGCTAGCGGGGGGCGACGAGCAGTACTTC | CAWRLAGGDEQYF
TRBJ2-5 | - | - | TRBV6-6 | TGTGCCAGCAGAGTCTACCGGGACTCAGAGACCCAGTACTTC | CASRVYRDSETQYF
TRBJ2-1 | TRBD2 | - | TRBV5-1 | TGCGCCAGCAGCTTCGACGGGGGGGCCAGGAATGAGCAGTTCTTC | CASSFDGGARNEQFF
TRBJ2-1 | - | - | TRBV21-1 | TGTGCCAACACGAGGACTAAATACAATGAGCAGTTCTTC | CANTRTKYNEQFF
TRBJ1-2 | - | - | TRBV7-9 | TGTGCCAGCAGCTCCTCGCGAACCCCTCATGGCTACACCTTC | CASSSSRTPHGYTF
TRBJ1-1 | - | - | TRBV7-2 | TGTGCCAGCAGCCGAGAAGACACTGAAGCTTTCTTT | CASSREDTEAFF
TRBJ1-1 | - | few | TRBV7-2 | TGTGCCAGCAGCTTAGGGCAGGGATGGACTGAAGCTTTCTTT | CASSLGQGWTEAFF
TRBJ1-2 | - | - | TRBV9 | TGTGCCAGCAGCGTAGGTGCAGGGGAGAACTATGGCTACACCTTC | CASSVGAGENYGYTF
TRBJ2-7 | - | - | TRBV6-5 | TGTGCCAGCAGTTACTCACTGGCGGGTTACGAGCAGTACTTC | CASSYSLAGYEQYF
TRBJ2-2 | - | - | TRBV10-3 | TGTGCCATCACCACTAGACCCACCGGGGAGCTGTTTTTT | CAITTRPTGELFF
TRBJ2-7 | - | - | TRBV4-1 | TGCGCCAGCAGCCAAGATGAGCGGACCTACGAGCAGTACTTC | CASSQDERTYEQYF
TRBJ1-6 | TRBD1 | once | TRBV7-9 | TGTGCCAGCAGCTTAGCCGGGACAGGGCGAGGATCACCCCTCCACTTT | CASSLAGTGRGSPLHF
TRBJ1-5 | - | many | TRBV10-2 | TGCGCCAGCAGTGACCGGAGCAGCAATCAGCCCCAGCATTTT | CASSDRSSNQPQHF
TRBJ1-4 | TRBD1 | - | TRBV9 | TGTGCCAGCAGCGTAAACAGGGGGCGCATTGAAAAACTGTTTTTT | CASSVNRGRIEKLFF
TRBJ1-3 | TRBD1 | - | TRBV6-6 | TGTGCCAGCAGTCCCCGGGACAGACGCATTAGCTCTGGAAACACCATATATTTT | CASSPRDRRISSGNTIYF
TRBJ2-3 | - | - | TRBV7-9 | TGTGCCAGCAGCTTCTTTTCAGGTACAGATACGCAGTATTTT | CASSFFSGTDTQYF
TRBJ2-7 | TRBD2 | - | TRBV7-2 | TGTGCCAGCAGCACAAGGCAGCGGGGGATCTACGAGCAGTACTTC | CASSTRQRGIYEQYF
TRBJ1-1 | - | - | TRBV18 | TGTGCCAGCTCACCCGGGACAAGGGTGGGAGCTTTCTTT | CASSPGTRVGAFF
TRBJ1-3 | TRBD1 | - | TRBV3-1/TRBV3-2 | TGTGCCAGCAGGGACGGACAGGACGACACCATATATTTT | CASRDGQDDTIYF
TRBJ2-4 | - | - | TRBV12-5 | TGTGCTAGTGGTTTACAGGGCTGGGGCAAAAACATTCAGTACTTC | CASGLQGWGKNIQYF
TRBJ2-3 | TRBD1 | - | TRBV6-5 | TGTGCCAGCAGTAAATCGGACAGGGGCACAGATACGCAGTATTTT | CASSKSDRGTDTQYF
TRBJ2-7 | - | few | TRBV18 | TGTGCCAGCTCACCATCATATCGGGGGATAGGGCAGTACTTC | CASSPSYRGIGQYF
TRBJ1-4 | TRBD1 | - | TRBV7-3 | TGTGCCAGCAGCTTTGACAGGGTAGACGAAAAACTGTTTTTT | CASSFDRVDEKLFF
TRBJ2-2 | - | - | TRBV24-1 | TGTGCCACCAGTGATCGGACGGGAGCGAACACCGGGGAGCTGTTTTTT | CATSDRTGANTGELFF
TRBJ1-3 | - | - | TRBV30 | TGTGCCTGGAGTGTATGGTCGGGGGGGCAAAACTCTGGAAACACCATATATTTT | CAWSVWSGGQNSGNTIYF
TRBJ2-7 | TRBD2 | - | TRBV18 | TGTGCCAGCTCACCATCCCGGGAGGACGAGCAGTACTTC | CASSPSREDEQYF
TRBJ1-3 | - | - | TRBV5-8 | TGTGCCAGCAGCTCTACAGTGCTCTCTGGAAACACCATATATTTT | CASSSTVLSGNTIYF
TRBJ2-7 | - | - | TRBV6-1 | TGTGCCAGCAGTGAAGAGGGGTTCTCCTACGAGCAGTACTTC | CASSEEGFSYEQYF
TRBJ2-2 | - | - | TRBV14 | TGTGCCAGCAGCCGGCGGGGGCTCGGCACCGGGGAGCTGTTTTTT | CASSRRGLGTGELFF
TRBJ1-1 | TRBD1 | - | TRBV30 | TGTGCCTGTTTCGAAACCGGGACAGGGGGAAAAGCTTTCTTT | CACFETGTGGKAFF
TRBJ2-2 | TRBD2 | - | TRBV5-1 | TGCGCCAGCAGATTGACTAGCGGCGAATTCACCGGGGAGCTGTTTTTT | CASRLTSGEFTGELFF
TRBJ2-5 | - | - | TRBV12-5 | TGTGCTAGTGGTTCGACAGCCTCCCAAGAGACCCAGTACTTC | CASGSTASQETQYF
TRBJ2-1 | TRBD2 | - | TRBV2 | TGTGCCAGCAGTGAGGGGCTAGCGGGGGCCGATGAGCAGTTCTTC | CASSEGLAGADEQFF
TRBJ1-2 | - | - | TRBV29-1 | TGCAGCGCCGCCGGGTCCATCTATGGCTACACCTTC | CSAAGSIYGYTF
TRBJ1-6 | - | once | TRBV7-9 | TGTGCCAGCAGCTTATCAGGGGTATTAAATTCACCCCTCCACTTT | CASSLSGVLNSPLHF
TRBJ2-1 | TRBD1 | - | TRBV5-1 | TGCGCCAGCAGCTTGTTACAGGGGGACAATGAGCAGTTCTTC | CASSLLQGDNEQFF
TRBJ1-4 | TRBD1 | many | TRBV14 | TGTGCCAGCAGCCAACAGGGGGCGACTAATGAAAAACTGTTTTTT | CASSQQGATNEKLFF
TRBJ1-4 | - | - | TRBV5-1 | TGCGCCAGCAGCTTCCGATACCCACGGGGTCCTAATGAAAAACTGTTTTTT | CASSFRYPRGPNEKLFF
TRBJ2-2 | - | - | TRBV19 | TGTGCCAGTAGTACAGGGGTGGTTAGTACCGGGGAGCTGTTTTTT | CASSTGVVSTGELFF
TRBJ1-1 | - | - | TRBV30 | TGTGCCTGGAGCGGAGGGGTTAGCGGCACTGAAGCTTTCTTT | CAWSGGVSGTEAFF
TRBJ2-7 | - | - | TRBV13 | TGTGCCAGCAGCGCGGGACGGGCCTACGAGCAGTACTTC | CASSAGRAYEQYF
TRBJ2-7 | - | - | TRBV18 | TGTGCCAGCTCATTTCAGGAATACTCCTACGAGCAGTACTTC | CASSFQEYSYEQYF